The 25 T cell receptor beta chains below all came from one sample that was sequenced in a study of blood T cell repertoires in COVID-19. Using immunoSEQ multiplex PCR, the repertoire was profiled, and TCRdb retains in-frame clones only, with some absent. This sample has some 70,000 clones; roughly nine tenths occur once, and the top ten carry 7% to 10%. Specimen: peripheral blood. All receptors come from a man in his fifties or sixties with active COVID-19.

The V call is TRBV5-1, the J call TRBJ1-1; no firm D call. V lost 0 bases, J lost 12 bases, and 18 bases lay in between. This CDR3 is built from 14 residues. The V gene's germline CDR1 is SGHRS and CDR2 YFSETQ. In DNA form, the CDR3 reads TGCGCCAGCAGCTTGGGACTCCCGGGAAGTGGGACTTTCTTT. Amino acids: CASSLGLPGSGTFF.

V gene TRBV5-4 combines with J gene TRBJ2-5; 8 bases match TRBD2. This CDR3 region has 14 residues. Germline lookup yields CDR1 SGHNT and CDR2 YYREEE (reference sequence). The trim removed 4 bases at V and 5 bases at J, leaving 7 bases unmatched. Written as DNA, the CDR3 is TGTGCCAGCAGCGATAATAGCGGGGCGGAGACCCAGTACTTC. Residues: CASSDNSGAETQYF.

This sequence joins TRBV13 and TRBJ1-1; 7 nucleotides line up with TRBD1. The J segment lost 1 base and the V segment lost 5 bases, leaving 7 bases of the junction unmatched. CDR1 and CDR2 from the germline V gene are PRHDT and FYEKMQ (reference sequence). CDR3 size: 15 residues. The CDR3 sequence: CASSEHRGPNTEAFF. CDR3 DNA: TGTGCCAGCAGCGAACACAGGGGACCGAACACTGAAGCTTTCTTT.

V and J are TRBV7-2 and TRBJ2-7; 7 bases map to TRBD2. The germline CDR1 and CDR2 sequences are SGHTA and FQGNSA. There are 14 residues in the CDR3. V lost 4 bases and J lost 2; bases outside the gene matches: 5. The CDR3 nucleotides read TGTGCCAGCAGCTCACCCGGGAGGACCTACGAGCAGTACTTC. It specifies CASSSPGRTYEQYF.

The chain couples TRBV7-9 to TRBJ1-4, with D maybe TRBD1 (6 bases). The V and J ends lost 2 bases and 5 bases respectively, with 9 bases between them. CDR1 and CDR2 (germline): SEHNR, FQNEAQ (reference sequence). The CDR3 spans 14 residues. CDR3 in DNA: TGTGCCAGCAGCTTATCCCAGGGGAATGAAAAACTGTTTTTT. Translated: CASSLSQGNEKLFF.

The chain combines TRBV2 with TRBJ2-5; possibly TRBD1 for D (5 bases). V was pared by 3 bases and J by 0 bases, with 11 bases between. Germline assignment: CDR1 SNHLY and CDR2 FYNNEI. CDR3 length: 15 amino acids. The CDR3 loop reads CASSEVLGDQETQYF. CDR3 DNA sequence: TGTGCCAGCAGTGAGGTTTTAGGGGACCAAGAGACCCAGTACTTC. The entire variable domain, with the rest obtained from reference TRBV2 and TRBJ2-5, is as follows: EPEVTQTPSHQVTQMGQEVILRCVPISNHLYFYWYRQILGQKVEFLVSFYNNEISEKSEIFDDQFSVERPDGSNFTLKIRSTKLEDSAMYFCASSEVLGDQETQYFGPGTRLLVL.

The chain has TRBV5-6 and TRBJ2-7; D unclear. Per the germline V gene, CDR1 is SGHDT and CDR2 is YYEEEE. V was cut by 4 bases and J by 6 bases, with 17 bases left in between. The CDR3 loop spans 14 amino acids. CDR3 residues: CASSPTSIGLEQYF. The CDR3 DNA reads as TGTGCCAGCAGCCCTACATCGATTGGGCTCGAGCAGTACTTC.

The chain is built from TRBV5-8 and TRBJ1-1; D might be TRBD1 (5 bases). Germline V lookup: CDR1 SGHTS, CDR2 YDEGEE. CDR3 length: 15 amino acids. Trimming pared 4 bases from V and 5 bases from J, leaving 18 bases between. The CDR3 reads CASSQHQGRETEAFF. CDR3 DNA sequence: TGTGCCAGCAGCCAGCACCAGGGTCGGGAGACTGAAGCTTTCTTT.

The chain combines TRBV2 with TRBJ1-1, with 7 bases matching TRBD1. The germline V gene encodes CDR1 SNHLY and CDR2 FYNNEI. V gave up 7 bases and J gave up 1 base; unmatched junction bases: 6. This CDR3 spans 14 amino acids. This CDR3 reads CASTIQGENTEAFF. Written as DNA, the CDR3 is TGTGCCAGCACGATTCAGGGGGAGAACACTGAAGCTTTCTTT.

The chain employs TRBV6-2 or TRBV6-3 and TRBJ2-3; D is perhaps TRBD2 (5 bases). This CDR3 comprises 16 residues. Trimming cost V 0 bases and J 4 bases, with 14 bases left between them. Germline loops: CDR1 MNHEY, CDR2 SVGEGT. The CDR3 DNA reads as TGTGCCAGCAGTTACTCGATTTCGTCTAGCCCAGATACGCAGTATTTT. This codes for CASSYSISSSPDTQYF.

This clone was counted once. The DNA of the CDR3 is TGTGCCAGCAGTGCCGACGGGGGGACCTACAATGAGCAGTTCTTC. The encoded protein is CASSADGGTYNEQFF. V is TRBV9 and J is TRBJ2-1; 7 bases fit TRBD2. The germline gives CDR1 SGDLS, CDR2 YYNGEE. The trim removed 5 bases at V and 2 bases at J, leaving 7 bases unmatched. This CDR3 contains 15 residues.

V usage is TRBV7-9 and J usage is TRBJ2-7; TRBD1 matches at 8 bases. With V trimmed by 5 bases and J by 1 base, 7 bases remained unmatched. This CDR3 is 15 amino acids long. Germline lookup yields CDR1 SEHNR and CDR2 FQNEAQ (reference sequence). The CDR3 bases are TGTGCCAGCAGCAGCGGACAGGGTGGTTCCTACGAGCAGTACTTC. Its protein is CASSSGQGGSYEQYF.

The chain carries TRBV5-1 and TRBJ1-3; weak D call: TRBD1 (6 bases). V lost 3 bases, J lost 0 bases, and 16 bases lay in between. This CDR3 has 17 residues. Germline V lookup: CDR1 SGHRS, CDR2 YFSETQ. The CDR3 DNA sequence: TGCGCCAGCAGCTCCTTACTGACAGGAAACTCTGGAAACACCATATATTTT. This encodes CASSSLLTGNSGNTIYF. Combining the CDR3 with reference TRBV5-1 and TRBJ1-3 gives the whole variable domain KAGVTQTPRYLIKTRGQQVTLSCSPISGHRSVSWYQQTPGQGLQFLFEYFSETQRNKGNFPGRFSGRQFSNSRSEMNVSTLELGDSALYLCASSSLLTGNSGNTIYFGEGSWLTVV.

The V and J genes are TRBV4-3 and TRBJ2-7; tentative D call: TRBD1 (5 bases). V gave up 0 bases and J gave up 2 bases, with 11 bases separating them. CDR1 LGHNA and CDR2 YSLEER come from the germline V gene. CDR3 length equals 15 residues. The CDR3 sequence: CASSQDGTGTYEQYF. The CDR3 DNA is TGCGCCAGCAGCCAAGATGGAACAGGAACCTACGAGCAGTACTTC.

CDR3 region: CASSDGLAGGTNEQFF. The CDR3 region has the DNA TGTGCCAGCAGCGACGGACTAGCGGGGGGGACGAATGAGCAGTTCTTC. V gene TRBV2 combines with J gene TRBJ2-1; 15 nucleotides line up with TRBD2. V shed 6 bases and J 7 bases; nucleotides not matched to a gene: 7. The length of the CDR3 is 16 residues. Germline CDR1 reads SNHLY; CDR2 reads FYNNEI.

The rearrangement links TRBV5-1 to TRBJ2-7, with D perhaps TRBD2 (5 bases). CDR3 size: 16 residues. Germline CDR1 is SGHRS and CDR2 is YFSETQ. Trimming took 0 bases from V and 0 from J, leaving 13 bases between them. The CDR3 reads CASSLVRATSSYEQYF. CDR3 DNA: TGCGCCAGCAGCTTGGTTCGGGCCACTAGCTCCTACGAGCAGTACTTC.

The chain carries TRBV4-3 and TRBJ2-1, with 9 positions matching TRBD2. Germline V CDR1 and CDR2: LGHNA, YSLEER. V trimming: 4 bases; J trimming: 5 bases; junction bases outside the gene matches: 9. This CDR3 is built from 16 residues. This chain's CDR3 is CASSPQSGGRNNEQFF. CDR3 DNA: TGCGCCAGCAGCCCTCAGAGCGGGGGGCGAAACAATGAGCAGTTCTTC.

The rearrangement links TRBV6-2 or TRBV6-3 to TRBJ2-3; D perhaps matches TRBD1 (6 bases). CDR1 and CDR2 from the germline V gene are MNHEY and SVGEGT. The CDR3 totals 15 residues. With 4 bases removed from V and 3 bases from J, the gap between germline ends came to 14 bases. The CDR3 coding sequence is TGTGCCAGCAGTTCGGTCAACAGGGTGACAGATACGCAGTATTTT. Translating it yields CASSSVNRVTDTQYF.

This rearrangement joins TRBV3-1 (or the pseudogene TRBV3-2) to TRBJ2-7; 11 bases agree with TRBD2. Germline values: CDR1 LGHDT, CDR2 YNNKEL (reference sequence). J was trimmed by 2 bases and V by 0 bases; bases with no gene match: 15. The CDR3 is made up of 20 amino acids. For the CDR3, the DNA is TGTGCCAGCAGCCAAGATTGGGAGACTAGCGGGACCCGACCAACCTACGAGCAGTACTTC. Translation: CASSQDWETSGTRPTYEQYF.

The chain couples TRBV5-4 to TRBJ1-1, with D perhaps TRBD1 (6 bases). The length of the CDR3 is 14 residues. The ends were cut back, 5 bases at V and 0 bases at J, with 11 bases in the middle. Germline CDR1 reads SGHNT; CDR2 reads YYREEE (reference sequence). The CDR3 bases are TGTGCCAGCAGTGGACAGACCATGAACACTGAAGCTTTCTTT. Translating it yields CASSGQTMNTEAFF.

This chain connects TRBV6-5 to TRBJ1-2; 8 positions agree with TRBD1. Germline lookup yields CDR1 MNHEY and CDR2 SVGAGI. J lost 0 bases, V lost 5 bases, and 5 bases had no gene match. The CDR3 runs 15 residues. CDR3 coding DNA: TGTGCCAGCAGTCAGACACAGGGGGCTAACTATGGCTACACCTTC. Its translation: CASSQTQGANYGYTF.

CDR3 coding DNA: TGTGCCAGCAGCCCCGGTGGAAACACCATATATTTT. Translated, it gives CASSPGGNTIYF. The J gene is TRBJ1-3, the V gene TRBV3-1 (or the pseudogene TRBV3-2); D is undetermined. V lost 4 bases, J lost 3 bases, and 4 bases lay in between. The CDR3 contains 12 residues. Germline V gives CDR1 LGHDT, CDR2 YNNKEL (reference sequence).

The V call is TRBV10-3, the J call TRBJ2-2; TRBD1 matches at 8 bases. From germline, CDR1 is ENHRY and CDR2 SYGVKD. The J segment lost 0 bases and the V segment lost 4 bases, leaving 4 bases of the junction unmatched. The CDR3 length is 16 residues. The DNA of the CDR3 is TGTGCCATCAGTGGAAACAGGGGGTCGAACACCGGGGAGCTGTTTTTT. Translation gives CAISGNRGSNTGELFF.

The chain uses TRBV10-3 and TRBJ2-7, with 8 nucleotides matching TRBD1. Germline loops: CDR1 ENHRY, CDR2 SYGVKD. The CDR3 has 14 residues. V lost 6 bases, J lost 2 bases, and 6 bases stayed unmatched. The CDR3 is CAISAGQGTYEQYF. As DNA, the CDR3 is TGTGCCATCAGCGCCGGACAGGGTACCTACGAGCAGTACTTC.

The V and J genes are TRBV6-2 or TRBV6-3 and TRBJ2-3, with D unclear. The CDR3 runs to 17 residues. CDR1 and CDR2 (germline): MNHEY, SVGEGT. Trimming left V 1 base short and J 0 bases short, with 14 bases between. The CDR3 DNA reads as TGTGCCAGCAGTTACTTCCCGTTAGAGCCAAGCACAGATACGCAGTATTTT. This encodes CASSYFPLEPSTDTQYF.